This T cell receptor (beta chain) was sequenced during a study of early T cells in non-severe SARS-CoV-2 infection. Background on the study: Sequencing of bulk RNA from unsorted whole blood was done, without chain pairing. Findings of the study overall: Private and CD4 specificities were missed by VDJdb matching, which favored anti-spike CD8 responses.

The CDR3 is made up of 15 amino acids. V gave up 3 bases and J gave up 8 bases; unmatched junction bases: 8. The germline V gene has CDR1 LGHNA and CDR2 YSLEER. Many counts were recorded for this clonotype. The antigen remains undetermined. Unique molecular identifiers were added to individual cDNA molecules. TCRdb re-called the 5' RACE reads through MiXCR, storing one row per CDR3 protein. The data show approximately 35,000 distinct CDR3 sequences, less than 6.5% seen once. The V call is TRBV4-3, the J call TRBJ2-1; 9 nucleotides line up with TRBD1. This sequence was found in an adult who was a healthcare worker with PCR-confirmed SARS-CoV-2 infection or an uninfected control (not recorded which). The source material was whole blood. CDR3 loop: CASSQGTGYLDEQFF. The CDR3 nucleotides are TGCGCCAGCAGCCAGGGGACAGGGTATCTCGATGAGCAGTTCTTC.